This T cell receptor beta chain was retrieved from a study of T cells in Graves' hyperthyroidism and ophthalmopathy. Stable Graves' hyperthyroidism denoted no ophthalmopathy progression over 18 months. Thyroid ultrasound and orbital computed tomography, with clinical symptoms and serum thyroxine and TRAb, informed diagnoses. This clonotype was seen many times. Amplified regions were TCR beta CDR3 sequences from RNA transcripts. In the first-round RT-PCR of the TCR CDR3, the HTBI primer set was used. TCRdb re-called the multiplex PCR reads with MiXCR, one entry per CDR3 protein. The sample records around 720,000 distinct CDR3 sequences, 30% to 40% being singletons. The CDR3 is 15 residues long. V gave up 6 bases and J gave up 5 bases; unmatched junction bases: 11.

What was sequenced was blood. The clonotype was recovered from a middle-aged woman with Graves' hyperthyroidism. The chain carries TRBV12-3 or TRBV12-4 and TRBJ2-7; TRBD1 matches 9 bases. CDR3 coding DNA: TGTGCCAGCAGCCGCTGGGGGACAGGGTACCACGAGCAGTACTTC. It is translated as CASSRWGTGYHEQYF.